This T cell receptor (beta chain) derives from a study of blood T cell repertoires in COVID-19. Study-wide background: The United States, Italy and Spain supplied acute and convalescent COVID-19 samples.

As processed by the authors: The assay estimated nucleated cells by amplifying reference gene primers. Measured with immunoSEQ multiplex PCR; TCRdb has only the in-frame clones, and not every one. The V and J calls and clone size are taken from that table; D and trimming were inferred from the DNA. The sample consists of some 300,000 clones, about nine tenths of them appearing once. Germline V gene sequence: CDR1 SQVTM, CDR2 ANQGSEA. The CDR3 totals 11 residues. The V end was cut by 7 bases, the J end by 9 bases, with 16 bases between. V gene TRBV29-1 combines with J gene TRBJ2-7; weak D call: TRBD1 (7 bases). The receptor's source is a woman aged 50 to 60 with COVID-19, enrolled during active disease. What was sequenced was peripheral blood. DNA for the CDR3: TGCAGCGCGGGGGACCGGACAGGGCAGTACTTC. Its protein is CSAGDRTGQYF.